Following are 28 T cell receptor beta chains from one sample sequenced in a study of shared clonotypes between healthy human individuals. Naive CD8 cells comprised CD45RO-negative, CCR7-positively selected cells, excluding terminally differentiated effector memory CD45RA+ cells. Libraries were prepared by immunoSEQ multiplex PCR; TCRdb keeps only in-frame clonotypes and omits some of them. The sample holds under 2,000,000 clones, about 95% seen once. Sequenced: naive CD8+ T cells sorted from blood. The receptors stem from a man aged 18 to 30 in good health.

The chain's CDR3 is CASSPLGGDYGYTF. In DNA, the CDR3 is TGTGCCAGCAGTCCCTTAGGGGGGGACTATGGCTACACCTTC. This chain connects TRBV27 to TRBJ1-2; weak D call: TRBD1 (6 bases). CDR1 and CDR2 from the germline V gene are MNHEY and SMNVEV (reference sequence). This CDR3 is built from 14 residues. Trimming cost V 5 bases and J 3 bases, with 13 bases left between them.

CDR3 DNA: TGTGCCATCGGGACTAGCGGCACAGATACGCAGTATTTT. This gives the protein CAIGTSGTDTQYF. The chain employs TRBV5-4 and TRBJ2-3, with 10 positions matching TRBD2. The V gene end was trimmed by 9 bases and the J gene end by 1 base; junction bases not matched to a gene: 2. Germline V CDR1 and CDR2: SGHNT, YYREEE (reference sequence). The CDR3 runs 13 residues.

The rearrangement joins TRBV13 to TRBJ2-2, with 10 bases fitting TRBD2. This CDR3 has 16 amino acids. Germline CDR1 PRHDT, CDR2 FYEKMQ (reference sequence). V dropped 5 bases and J dropped 5; count of bases not matched to a gene: 8. CDR3 residues: CASSPPGLAPTGELFF. The CDR3 region has the DNA TGTGCCAGCAGCCCACCGGGACTAGCGCCTACCGGGGAGCTGTTTTTT.

V and J are TRBV7-9 and TRBJ1-2; D unclear. CDR3 size: 16 residues. Trimming pared 7 bases from V and 4 bases from J, leaving 22 bases between. Germline CDR1 reads SEHNR; CDR2 reads FQNEAQ (reference sequence). CDR3 amino acids: CASTRAGTAAVYGYTF. The CDR3 coding sequence is TGTGCCAGCACCCGAGCAGGCACGGCAGCTGTCTATGGCTACACCTTC.

This clone was recorded once. This sequence joins TRBV9 and TRBJ2-5; D unresolved. This CDR3 region has 12 residues. Trimming took off 1 base at V and 5 bases at J, with 6 bases between the two ends. The germline CDR1 and CDR2 sequences are SGDLS and YYNGEE. This chain's CDR3 is CASSVYGETQYF. In DNA form, the CDR3 reads TGTGCCAGCAGCGTATATGGCGAGACCCAGTACTTC.

This clone was detected once. The V gene is TRBV7-6, the J gene TRBJ2-2; 13 bases line up with TRBD2. V dropped 6 bases and J dropped 9; count of bases not matched to a gene: 7. Germline CDR1 and CDR2: SGHVS and FNYEAQ. CDR3 length: 15 amino acids. The CDR3 nucleotides read TGTGCCAGCAGTCCCGGACTAGCGGGAGTGCGGGAGCTGTTTTTT. Translated: CASSPGLAGVRELFF.

Comment on this clone: Other DNA sequences in the sample encode the same CDR3. The J gene is TRBJ1-2, the V gene TRBV6-6, with a tentative D call TRBD1 (6 bases). The CDR3 sequence is 14 residues long. Germline V gene data show CDR1 as MNHNY and CDR2 as SVGAGI (reference sequence). The V gene lost 0 bases and the J gene lost 4 bases, with 9 bases spanning the gap. CDR3 nucleotide sequence: TGTGCCAGCAGTTACTCGGAAGGGGGCTATGGCTACACCTTC. The encoded protein is CASSYSEGGYGYTF.

The J gene is TRBJ2-5, the V gene TRBV14; no reliable D call. Germline V gene data show CDR1 as SGHDN and CDR2 as FVKESK. This CDR3 contains 18 residues. V was pared by 1 base and J by 3 bases, with 21 bases between. The CDR3 loop reads CASSQGEALWPLEETQYF. The CDR3 DNA is TGTGCCAGCAGCCAAGGAGAGGCCTTGTGGCCGCTTGAAGAGACCCAGTACTTC.

V and J are TRBV6-1 and TRBJ1-5; possibly TRBD1 for D (5 bases). Deletions cut 2 bases from V and 0 bases from J, with 11 bases between. Germline V gene lookup returns CDR1 MNHNS and CDR2 SASEGT. This CDR3 contains 16 residues. The CDR3 DNA reads TGTGCCAGCAGTGAATTCCGGGGGAATAGCAATCAGCCCCAGCATTTT. It encodes CASSEFRGNSNQPQHF.

The V gene is TRBV9, the J gene TRBJ2-3, with TRBD2 matching over 8 bases. CDR1 is SGDLS, CDR2 YYNGEE, per germline. This CDR3 has 15 residues. Losses at the gene ends were 2 bases for V and 6 bases for J; bases not matched to a gene: 8. The CDR3 sequence is CASSVGHGGADTQYF. The CDR3 nucleotides are TGTGCCAGCAGCGTCGGACACGGGGGGGCGGATACGCAGTATTTT.

This clone was seen a handful of times. CDR3: CASSEVNYGYTF. The CDR3 DNA is TGTGCCAGCAGTGAAGTTAACTATGGCTACACCTTC. This chain links TRBV2 with TRBJ1-2; no definite D call. The V end lost 1 base, the J end lost 1 base, and 1 base lay between the germline ends. Germline-derived CDR1 and CDR2 are SNHLY and FYNNEI. The CDR3 is 12 residues long.

V is TRBV27 and J is TRBJ2-1; D might be TRBD1 (6 bases). The ends were cut back, 5 bases at V and 5 bases at J, with 13 bases in the middle. The CDR3 has 14 residues. Looked up from germline, CDR1 is MNHEY and CDR2 is SMNVEV (reference sequence). CDR3: CASSDQGNHNEQFF. CDR3 nucleotide sequence: TGTGCCAGCAGTGACCAGGGGAACCACAATGAGCAGTTCTTC.

This clone was observed a few times. The genes are TRBV28 and TRBJ1-2; tentatively, D is TRBD1 (6 bases). The CDR3 spans 14 residues. Trimming left V 4 bases short and J 8 bases short, with 17 bases between. CDR1 is MDHEN and CDR2 is SYDVKM in the germline V gene. Here the CDR3 reads CASSSRDTPLGYTF. CDR3 in DNA: TGTGCCAGCAGTTCACGGGACACCCCCCTCGGCTACACCTTC.

Note on this clone: At the DNA level, this CDR3 is encoded by other sequences in the same sample as well. The chain uses TRBV6-5 and TRBJ2-5; a weak D match, TRBD1 (8 bases). The V and J ends lost 5 bases and 4 bases respectively, with 14 bases between them. The V gene's germline CDR1 is MNHEY and CDR2 SVGAGI. The CDR3 totals 14 residues. The CDR3 protein is CASSTTGEGETQYF. The CDR3 DNA reads as TGTGCCAGCAGTACGACAGGGGAGGGAGAGACCCAGTACTTC.

This chain uses TRBV5-6 with TRBJ1-3; D is unresolved. Trimming removed 2 bases from V and 0 bases from J, with 6 bases in between. Germline V gene lookup returns CDR1 SGHDT and CDR2 YYEEEE. The CDR3 is 14 residues long. CDR3 in amino acids: CASSFASSGNTIYF. Written as DNA, the CDR3 is TGTGCCAGCAGCTTCGCTAGCTCTGGAAACACCATATATTTT.

V gene TRBV29-1 combines with J gene TRBJ2-1; D possibly uses TRBD1 or TRBD2 (5 bases each). Germline V gene data show CDR1 as SQVTM and CDR2 as ANQGSEA. Trimming removed 0 bases from V and 0 bases from J, with 12 bases in between. This CDR3 is built from 16 residues. CDR3 sequence (DNA): TGCAGCGTTGAAGAAGTGGGGGTTAGCTCCTACAATGAGCAGTTCTTC. It codes for CSVEEVGVSSYNEQFF.

The V and J genes are TRBV27 and TRBJ2-3, with TRBD1 matching over 11 bases. Germline lookup yields CDR1 MNHEY and CDR2 SMNVEV (reference sequence). V gave up 2 bases and J gave up 11 bases; unmatched junction bases: 9. The CDR3 is 15 residues long. The chain's CDR3 is CASSLLGQGARGQYF. The CDR3 region has the DNA TGTGCCAGCAGTTTACTTGGACAGGGGGCTCGGGGGCAGTATTTT.

V gene TRBV27 combines with J gene TRBJ2-1, with 7 bases matching TRBD2. CDR3 size: 16 residues. J gave up 6 bases and V 3 bases, and 11 bases lay outside the gene matches. Germline values: CDR1 MNHEY, CDR2 SMNVEV (reference sequence). CDR3 bases: TGTGCCAGCAGTTTGACCGGGACTAACACTTTCAATGAGCAGTTCTTC. It encodes CASSLTGTNTFNEQFF.

Note on this clone: The same CDR3 arises from other DNA sequences in this sample as well. CDR3 nucleotide sequence: TGTGCCAGCAGTTACTCTTCCGAGCAGTACTTC. It codes for CASSYSSEQYF. The genes are TRBV6-5 and TRBJ2-7; no clear D gene. Germline CDR1 and CDR2: MNHEY and SVGAGI. V lost 0 bases to trimming and J lost 6 bases, with 3 bases between them. This CDR3 region has 11 residues.

This clone was picked up a small number of times. Other nucleotide sequences in the sample specify the same CDR3. The DNA for the CDR3 is TGTGCCAGCAGTTACTCAAACGAGCAGTACTTC. It specifies CASSYSNEQYF. V is TRBV6-5 and J is TRBJ2-7; D call uncertain. Per germline, CDR1 MNHEY and CDR2 SVGAGI. This CDR3 spans 11 amino acids. V was shortened by 0 bases and J by 5 bases, with 2 bases between the two germline ends.

This chain connects TRBV6-5 to TRBJ2-7; 7 nucleotides match TRBD1. The CDR3 extends over 16 amino acids. Germline-derived CDR1 and CDR2 are MNHEY and SVGAGI. Trimming took 2 bases from V and 3 from J; bases not matched to a gene: 10. Here the CDR3 DNA reads TGTGCCAGCAGTTACGGTGCTGTCGCAGGGGGCTACGAGCAGTACTTC. Translating it yields CASSYGAVAGGYEQYF.

Note on this clone: The sample contains more than one DNA sequence encoding this CDR3. The genes are TRBV7-9 and TRBJ1-5, with D unresolved. The CDR3 extends over 14 amino acids. Germline values: CDR1 SEHNR, CDR2 FQNEAQ (reference sequence). Trimming pared 2 bases from V and 1 base from J, leaving 6 bases between. The CDR3 sequence: CASSLPGSNQPQHF. The DNA for the CDR3 is TGTGCCAGCAGCTTACCCGGGAGCAATCAGCCCCAGCATTTT.

This clone was picked up one time. The J gene is TRBJ2-3, the V gene TRBV6-6; the match to TRBD2 covers 13 bases. Germline CDR1 is MNHNY and CDR2 is SVGAGI (reference sequence). V was pared by 5 bases and J by 6 bases, with 2 bases of the junction left unmatched. The CDR3 runs 14 residues. CDR3 bases: TGTGCCAGCAGTCAACTAGCGGGAGGGGATACGCAGTATTTT. This gives the protein CASSQLAGGDTQYF.

The genes are TRBV5-4 and TRBJ2-3, with 7 bases lining up with TRBD1. Per germline, CDR1 SGHNT and CDR2 YYREEE (reference sequence). This CDR3 spans 17 amino acids. V shed 1 base and J 3 bases; nucleotides not matched to a gene: 11. The CDR3 protein is CASSLPQTGWSTDTQYF. Written as DNA, the CDR3 is TGTGCCAGCAGCTTGCCCCAGACAGGGTGGAGTACAGATACGCAGTATTTT.

The V call is TRBV27, the J call TRBJ2-3; D uncertain. V shed 0 bases and J shed 0 bases, with 7 bases lying between them. Germline V gene sequence: CDR1 MNHEY, CDR2 SMNVEV (reference sequence). The CDR3 runs 15 residues. The CDR3 protein is CASSLSAVSTDTQYF. For the CDR3, the DNA is TGTGCCAGCAGTTTATCTGCAGTCAGCACAGATACGCAGTATTTT.

As concerns this clone: This same CDR3 is encoded by further DNA sequences in the sample. The chain has TRBV27 and TRBJ2-3; D is uncertain. CDR3 size: 14 residues. Trimming removed 0 bases from V and 1 base from J, with 5 bases in between. Germline values: CDR1 MNHEY, CDR2 SMNVEV (reference sequence). CDR3 sequence (DNA): TGTGCCAGCAGTTTATCTCTGGGCACAGATACGCAGTATTTT. The encoded protein is CASSLSLGTDTQYF.

The chain carries TRBV6-6 and TRBJ2-3; D might be TRBD1 (6 bases). Germline V lookup: CDR1 MNHNY, CDR2 SVGAGI (reference sequence). The CDR3 runs to 15 residues. V lost 5 bases and J lost 0, with 12 bases in between. CDR3 sequence: CASSHWTASTDTQYF. CDR3 bases: TGTGCCAGCAGTCACTGGACAGCTAGCACAGATACGCAGTATTTT.

V and J are TRBV7-3 and TRBJ2-1; D not certain. This CDR3 has 15 residues. CDR1 SGHTA and CDR2 FQGTGA come from the germline V gene. Trimming cost V 2 bases and J 1 base, with 9 bases left between them. CDR3 nucleotides: TGTGCCAGCAGCTTATCGGGCCATTCCTACAATGAGCAGTTCTTC. Encoded protein: CASSLSGHSYNEQFF.